This entry is about one T cell receptor beta chain. As yet, its antigen is unknown. The data stem from a study of T cell responses to AZD1222 COVID-19 vaccine. Study results and limitations: The number of AZD1222 recipients seropositive at baseline was only six.

Assay: immunoSEQ multiplex PCR; the TCRdb copy retains only in-frame clones and omits some. The table includes around 130,000 clones, approximately 94% detected once. V was clipped by 7 bases and J by 4 bases, with 19 bases between them. The germline V gene has CDR1 MDHEN and CDR2 SYDVKM. This CDR3 comprises 16 residues. Sequenced here: peripheral blood, sampled on day 0 of AZD1222 vaccination. This TCR came from an adult in good health. J is TRBJ2-2 and V is TRBV28, with a weak D call TRBD2 (7 bases). The CDR3 reads CASTKGGARVTGELFF. Here the CDR3 DNA reads TGTGCCAGCACCAAAGGGGGGGCGCGGGTCACCGGGGAGCTGTTTTTT. The whole variable domain, filled in from reference TRBV28 and TRBJ2-2, reads DVKVTQSSRYLVKRTGEKVFLECVQDMDHENMFWYRQDPGLGLRLIYFSYDVKMKEKGDIPEGYSVSREKKERFSLILESASTNQTSMYLCASTKGGARVTGELFFGEGSRLTVL.